This T cell receptor beta chain was captured in a study of shared clonotypes between healthy human individuals. Study details: CD4 naive and memory got three plates each, CD8 naive two, CD8 memory one.

V was clipped by 4 bases and J by 5 bases, with 14 bases between them. The CDR3 has 14 residues. Per the germline V gene, CDR1 is SGHTA and CDR2 is FQGNSA. As regards this clone: The antigen remains undetermined.

Findings of the study overall: Across subsets, estimated richness was generally greater for naive than for memory populations.

Data came from immunoSEQ multiplex PCR; TCRdb stores just in-frame clones and leaves some out. The sample lists 2 million or so clones; roughly 94% were seen once. The sequence was collected from a man aged 18-30 years in good health. V and J are TRBV7-2 and TRBJ2-5; the D gene is possibly TRBD2 (6 bases). The material sequenced was naive CD4+ T cells sorted from blood. The subset: CD45RA+ positively selected. CDR3 in DNA: TGTGCCAGCAGCTACGGGGGTGGGAGGGAGACCCAGTACTTC. Translating it yields CASSYGGGRETQYF.